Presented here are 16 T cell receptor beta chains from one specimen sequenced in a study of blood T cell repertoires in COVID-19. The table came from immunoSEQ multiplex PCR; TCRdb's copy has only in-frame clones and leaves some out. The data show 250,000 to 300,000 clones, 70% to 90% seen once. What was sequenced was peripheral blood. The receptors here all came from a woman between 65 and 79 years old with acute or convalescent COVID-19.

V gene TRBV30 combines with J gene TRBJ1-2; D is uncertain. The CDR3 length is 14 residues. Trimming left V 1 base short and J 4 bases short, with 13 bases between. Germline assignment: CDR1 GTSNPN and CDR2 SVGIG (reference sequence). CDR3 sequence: CAWSGTGVSYGYTF. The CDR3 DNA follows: TGTGCCTGGAGTGGGACGGGAGTCAGCTATGGCTACACCTTC.

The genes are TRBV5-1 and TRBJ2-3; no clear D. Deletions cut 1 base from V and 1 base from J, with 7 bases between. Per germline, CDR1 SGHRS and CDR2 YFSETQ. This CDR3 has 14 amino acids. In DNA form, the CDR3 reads TGCGCCAGCAGCTTGACAACAGGCACAGATACGCAGTATTTT. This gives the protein CASSLTTGTDTQYF. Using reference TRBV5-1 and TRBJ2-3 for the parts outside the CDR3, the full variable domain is KAGVTQTPRYLIKTRGQQVTLSCSPISGHRSVSWYQQTPGQGLQFLFEYFSETQRNKGNFPGRFSGRQFSNSRSEMNVSTLELGDSALYLCASSLTTGTDTQYFGPGTRLTVL.

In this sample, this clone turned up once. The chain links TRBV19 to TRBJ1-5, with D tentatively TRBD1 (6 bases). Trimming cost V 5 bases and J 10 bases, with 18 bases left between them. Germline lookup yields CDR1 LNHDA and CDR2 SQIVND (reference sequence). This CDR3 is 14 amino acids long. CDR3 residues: CASSLLRAQGPQHF. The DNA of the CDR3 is TGTGCCAGTAGTCTCCTCCGCGCACAGGGTCCCCAGCATTTT.

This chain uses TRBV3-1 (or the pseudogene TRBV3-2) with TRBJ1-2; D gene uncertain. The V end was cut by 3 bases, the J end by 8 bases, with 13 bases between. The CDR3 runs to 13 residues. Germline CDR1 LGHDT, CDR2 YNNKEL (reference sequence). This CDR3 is CASSQLKLGGYTF. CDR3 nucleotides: TGTGCCAGCAGCCAGCTTAAACTAGGCGGCTACACCTTC.

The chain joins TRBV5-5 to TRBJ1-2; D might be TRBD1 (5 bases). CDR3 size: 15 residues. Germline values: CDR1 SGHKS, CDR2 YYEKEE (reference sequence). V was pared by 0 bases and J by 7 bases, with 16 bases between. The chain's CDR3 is CASSLVMGQGGGYTF. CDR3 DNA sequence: TGTGCCAGCAGCTTGGTGATGGGGCAGGGCGGTGGCTACACCTTC.

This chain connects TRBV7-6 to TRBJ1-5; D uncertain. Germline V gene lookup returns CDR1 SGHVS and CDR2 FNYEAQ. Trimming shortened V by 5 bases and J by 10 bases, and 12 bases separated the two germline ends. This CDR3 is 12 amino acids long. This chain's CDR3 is CASSLRSGPQHF. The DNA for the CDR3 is TGTGCCAGCAGCCTCCGGAGTGGACCCCAGCATTTT. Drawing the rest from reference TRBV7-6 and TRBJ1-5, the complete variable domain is GAGVSQSPRYKVTKRGQDVALRCDPISGHVSLYWYRQALGQGPEFLTYFNYEAQQDKSGLPNDRFSAERPEGSISTLTIQRTEQRDSAMYRCASSLRSGPQHFGDGTRLSIL.

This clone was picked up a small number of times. Here the CDR3 reads CASSISPLSTLHF. The CDR3 nucleotides are TGTGCCAGTAGTATTTCTCCACTCTCCACCCTCCACTTT. This chain joins TRBV19 and TRBJ1-6; D remains unclear. The germline V gene has CDR1 LNHDA and CDR2 SQIVND (reference sequence). The CDR3 is 13 amino acids. V was clipped by 3 bases and J by 14 bases, with 14 bases between them. Full variable domain (rest looked up from reference TRBV19 and TRBJ1-6): DGGITQSPKYLFRKEGQNVTLSCEQNLNHDAMYWYRQDPGQGLRLIYYSQIVNDFQKGDIAEGYSVSREKKESFPLTVTSAQKNPTAFYLCASSISPLSTLHFGNGTRLTVT.

CDR3 loop: CASKNAFGSYEQYF. As DNA, the CDR3 is TGTGCCAGCAAAAACGCATTCGGCTCCTACGAGCAGTACTTC. The chain carries TRBV6-5 and TRBJ2-7; D remains unclear. Germline V gene sequence: CDR1 MNHEY, CDR2 SVGAGI. The CDR3 extends over 14 amino acids. Trimming took 7 bases from V and 0 from J, leaving 13 bases between them.

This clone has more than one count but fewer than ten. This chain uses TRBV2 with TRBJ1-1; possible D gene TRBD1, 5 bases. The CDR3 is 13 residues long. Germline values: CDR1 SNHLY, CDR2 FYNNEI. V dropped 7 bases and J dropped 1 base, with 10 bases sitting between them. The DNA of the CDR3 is TGTGCCAGCATGGAGGGGTGGAACACTGAAGCTTTCTTT. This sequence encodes CASMEGWNTEAFF.

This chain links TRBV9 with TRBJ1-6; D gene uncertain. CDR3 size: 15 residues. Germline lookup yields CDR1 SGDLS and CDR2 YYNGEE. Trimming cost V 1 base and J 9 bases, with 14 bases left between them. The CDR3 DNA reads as TGTGCCAGCAGCGTATCCACGACGCAGGTTTCACCCCTCCACTTT. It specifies CASSVSTTQVSPLHF.

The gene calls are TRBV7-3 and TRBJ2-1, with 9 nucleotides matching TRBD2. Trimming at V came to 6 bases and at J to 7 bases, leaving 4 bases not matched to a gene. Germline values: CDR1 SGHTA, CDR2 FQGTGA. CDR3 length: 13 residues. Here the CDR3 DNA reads TGTGCCAGCAGTGCGGGGGGGCCGAATGAGCAGTTCTTC. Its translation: CASSAGGPNEQFF.

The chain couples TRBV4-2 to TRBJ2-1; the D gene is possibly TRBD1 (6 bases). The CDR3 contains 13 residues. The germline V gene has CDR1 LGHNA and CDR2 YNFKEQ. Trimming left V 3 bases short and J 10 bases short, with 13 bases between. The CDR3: CASSHPDSSEQFF. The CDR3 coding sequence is TGTGCCAGCAGCCACCCGGACAGTAGCGAGCAGTTCTTC.

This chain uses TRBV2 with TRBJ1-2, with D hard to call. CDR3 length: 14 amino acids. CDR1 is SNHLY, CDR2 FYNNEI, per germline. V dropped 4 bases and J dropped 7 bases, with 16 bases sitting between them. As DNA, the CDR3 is TGTGCCAGCAGTGGAGCCGGAGCGGTGGGTGGCTACACCTTC. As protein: CASSGAGAVGGYTF.

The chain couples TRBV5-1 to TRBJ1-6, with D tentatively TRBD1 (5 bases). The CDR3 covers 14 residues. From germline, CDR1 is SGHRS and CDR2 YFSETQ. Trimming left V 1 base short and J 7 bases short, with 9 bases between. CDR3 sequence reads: CASSLFAGNSPLHF. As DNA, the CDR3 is TGCGCCAGCAGCTTGTTCGCAGGGAATTCACCCCTCCACTTT. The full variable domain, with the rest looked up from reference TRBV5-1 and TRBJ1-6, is KAGVTQTPRYLIKTRGQQVTLSCSPISGHRSVSWYQQTPGQGLQFLFEYFSETQRNKGNFPGRFSGRQFSNSRSEMNVSTLELGDSALYLCASSLFAGNSPLHFGNGTRLTVT.

CDR3 region: CAVRQGAGTEAFF. The CDR3 DNA is TGTGCCGTACGACAGGGTGCGGGCACTGAAGCTTTCTTT. V usage is TRBV10-3 and J usage is TRBJ1-1, with 7 bases aligning to TRBD1. The J segment lost 4 bases and the V segment lost 11 bases, leaving 10 bases of the junction unmatched. Germline V gives CDR1 ENHRY, CDR2 SYGVKD. This CDR3 is 13 amino acids long.

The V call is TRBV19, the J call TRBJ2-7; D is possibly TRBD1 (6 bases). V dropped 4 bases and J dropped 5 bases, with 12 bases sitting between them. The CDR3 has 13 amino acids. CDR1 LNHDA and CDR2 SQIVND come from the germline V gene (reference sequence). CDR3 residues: CASSSYRVHEQYF. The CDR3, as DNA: TGTGCCAGTAGTAGCTACAGGGTCCACGAGCAGTACTTC.